This T cell receptor beta chain is from a study of follicular helper T cells after annual influenza vaccination. Background on the study: Some donors were sampled over the 2013-2014, 2014-2015 and 2015-2016 vaccinations. Study observations and caveats: Day 7 ICOS+CD38+ clones were most often found later in ICOS-CD38- cTfh cells. Recurrent ICOS+CD38+ cTfh clonotypes included tetramer and AIM influenza-specific ones.

V lost 11 bases and J 4 bases, leaving 20 bases between the germline ends. The CDR3 sequence is 14 residues long. CDR1 and CDR2 from the germline V gene are MNHNS and SASEGT. The time point denotes: 2015-2016 season, pre-vaccination. Each time point used roughly 35 to 100 mL of blood. A note on this clone: Antigen specificity is unknown.

Generated by immunoSEQ multiplex PCR, the TCRdb table keeps only in-frame clones and is missing some. The sample records about 12,000 clones, about 80% being singletons. V is TRBV6-1 and J is TRBJ2-5; the D gene is possibly TRBD1 (6 bases). The sample here was CXCR5+ CD38- circulating T follicular helper cells from blood, taken on the day of influenza vaccination. Regarding subset: circulating Tfh, non-naive CD4+CXCR5+PD-1+ (ICOS+CD38+ or ICOS-CD38-). The receptor's source is an adult who received the influenza vaccine. CDR3: CASLPPGQPETQYF. Written as DNA, the CDR3 is TGTGCCTCCTTACCCCCGGGACAACCAGAGACCCAGTACTTC.